A selection of T cell receptor beta chains follows, all from one sample in a study of blood T cells in healthy people across ages. TCRdb independently ran MiXCR on the 5' RACE reads; one entry per CDR3 protein. The sample includes approximately 580,000 distinct CDR3 sequences, 20% to 30% of them seen just once. These data also formed part of another study, on T cells of mothers and their children.

Sequenced material: blood. These receptors all stem from a boy between 10 and 17 years old in good health. CDR3s include the opening cysteine and the closing phenylalanine or tryptophan. A D gene is named only where the DNA matches it firmly. Where a row states a size, it is once, few, many or the class of an expanded clone; other rows omit it.

V: TRBV29-1; D: -; size: -; J: TRBJ1-4; DNA: TGCAGCGTTGAAGATCGAAGAGTCGGCTCCTCAACTAATGAAAAACTGTTTTTT; CDR3: CSVEDRRVGSSTNEKLFF
V: TRBV7-2; D: -; size: -; J: TRBJ2-1; DNA: TGTGCCAGCAGCCCCACGGAGGCCTCCTACAATGAGCAGTTCTTC; CDR3: CASSPTEASYNEQFF
V: TRBV10-3; D: -; size: -; J: TRBJ2-1; DNA: TGTGCCATCAGTGAGTCGATACAGGGTGGACGGGAAGCTGAGCAGTTCTTC; CDR3: CAISESIQGGREAEQFF
V: TRBV6-4; D: -; size: -; J: TRBJ1-1; DNA: TGTGCCAGCAGTGACTCGAGGCGCAGACCGAACACTGAAGCTTTCTTT; CDR3: CASSDSRRRPNTEAFF
V: TRBV5-5; D: -; size: few; J: TRBJ1-1; DNA: TGTGCCAGCAGCTTGGTTTGGGGACACACTGAAGCTTTCTTT; CDR3: CASSLVWGHTEAFF
V: TRBV27; D: -; size: -; J: TRBJ2-5; DNA: TGTGCCAGCAGTTTATTCGTCGCCGAGACCCAGTACTTC; CDR3: CASSLFVAETQYF
V: TRBV5-1; D: TRBD1; size: -; J: TRBJ1-1; DNA: TGCGCCAGCAGCCCAACCATCTTACAGGGGACTGAAGCTTTCTTT; CDR3: CASSPTILQGTEAFF
V: TRBV4-3; D: TRBD1; size: few; J: TRBJ1-2; DNA: TGCGCCAGCAGCCAGGGACAGGTAGCTAACTATGGCTACACCTTC; CDR3: CASSQGQVANYGYTF
V: TRBV6-2/TRBV6-3; D: -; size: few; J: TRBJ2-3; DNA: TGTGCCAGCAGTTCTGCTGCTGCGGGGCGCACAGATACGCAGTATTTT; CDR3: CASSSAAAGRTDTQYF
V: TRBV28; D: TRBD1; size: -; J: TRBJ1-4; DNA: TGTGCCAGCAGTGGCCCCGACCCCCTAGGGGGCGCGAATGAAAAACTGTTTTTT; CDR3: CASSGPDPLGGANEKLFF
V: TRBV29-1; D: -; size: few; J: TRBJ2-1; DNA: TGCAGCGTTGAAGGAATCAGCTCCTACAATGAGCAGTTCTTC; CDR3: CSVEGISSYNEQFF
V: TRBV20-1; D: -; size: -; J: TRBJ2-7; DNA: TGCAGTGCCCCCGACTATACCGGGACGTTAGCCGAGCAGTACTTC; CDR3: CSAPDYTGTLAEQYF
V: TRBV28; D: -; size: many; J: TRBJ2-1; DNA: TGTGCCAGCAGCATCTCCTACAATGAGCAGTTCTTC; CDR3: CASSISYNEQFF
V: TRBV29-1; D: -; size: -; J: TRBJ2-5; DNA: TGCAGCGTTGTGGGGGCGCAAGAGACCCAGTACTTC; CDR3: CSVVGAQETQYF
V: TRBV3-1; D: TRBD2; size: -; J: TRBJ2-7; DNA: TGTGCCAGCAGCCAAGATCAGGGTAGCGGGAGATCCTACGAGCAGTACTTC; CDR3: CASSQDQGSGRSYEQYF
V: TRBV30; D: TRBD1; size: many; J: TRBJ2-1; DNA: TGTGCCTGGGGGACAGACTTAAACAATGAGCAGTTCTTC; CDR3: CAWGTDLNNEQFF
V: TRBV4-3; D: -; size: few; J: TRBJ2-1; DNA: TGCGCCAGCAGCCAAGAACGAGGAATTTTTTACAATGAGCAGTTCTTC; CDR3: CASSQERGIFYNEQFF
V: TRBV7-8; D: TRBD1; size: -; J: TRBJ1-5; DNA: TGTGCCAGCAGCATCCGGGACAGTCCCCGTCCCCAGCATTTT; CDR3: CASSIRDSPRPQHF
V: TRBV5-6; D: TRBD1; size: few; J: TRBJ1-4; DNA: TGTGCCAGCAGCCACGACAGGGGGAACAATGAAAAACTGTTTTTT; CDR3: CASSHDRGNNEKLFF
V: TRBV4-1; D: -; size: few; J: TRBJ1-2; DNA: TGCGCCAGCAGAAATTTATACAGGGATTCTTACGGCTACACCTTC; CDR3: CASRNLYRDSYGYTF
V: TRBV7-2; D: -; size: -; J: TRBJ2-2; DNA: TGTGCCAGCAGCTTAGACAAGGGCCCTTGGGGCGGGGAGCTGTTTTTT; CDR3: CASSLDKGPWGGELFF
V: TRBV29-1; D: TRBD1; size: -; J: TRBJ2-7; DNA: TGCAGCGTTGGGGGACAGGGACCGTCCGAGCAGTACTTC; CDR3: CSVGGQGPSEQYF
V: TRBV12-3/TRBV12-4; D: TRBD2; size: few; J: TRBJ2-7; DNA: TGTGCCAGCAGCCCCTCGGCCAGGACTAGAGACTACGAGCAGTACTTC; CDR3: CASSPSARTRDYEQYF
V: TRBV27; D: -; size: few; J: TRBJ1-5; DNA: TGTGCCAGCAGTAGGAACATGGAAAGCAATCAGCCCCAGCATTTT; CDR3: CASSRNMESNQPQHF
V: TRBV7-8; D: TRBD2; size: -; J: TRBJ2-7; DNA: TGTGCCAGCAGCCAAGTAGGGCGGTCGGGGGGCGAGCAGTACTTC; CDR3: CASSQVGRSGGEQYF
V: TRBV20-1; D: -; size: -; J: TRBJ1-1; DNA: TGCAGTGCTCTTAGTTCCGGCTGGGGCTCTGAAGCTTTCTTT; CDR3: CSALSSGWGSEAFF
V: TRBV19; D: TRBD1; size: few; J: TRBJ2-1; DNA: TGTGCCAGTAAAGACAGGGACTCCTACAATGAGCAGTTCTTC; CDR3: CASKDRDSYNEQFF
V: TRBV6-1; D: TRBD2; size: few; J: TRBJ2-1; DNA: TGTGCCAGCAGAGAGACTAGCGGGGGCTCGAGCTCCTACAATGAGCAGTTCTTC; CDR3: CASRETSGGSSSYNEQFF
V: TRBV25-1; D: -; size: -; J: TRBJ2-7; DNA: TGTGCCAGCAGTGAAGAGTGGTCCTACGAGCAGTACTTC; CDR3: CASSEEWSYEQYF
V: TRBV28; D: TRBD1; size: -; J: TRBJ2-7; DNA: TGTGCCAGCAGTGCTAGGGGTGACAGGGGGGCTGGGTACGAGCAGTACTTC; CDR3: CASSARGDRGAGYEQYF
V: TRBV7-2; D: -; size: few; J: TRBJ2-2; DNA: TGTGCCAGCAGCTCACAGGGACCCGTCACCGGGGAGCTGTTTTTT; CDR3: CASSSQGPVTGELFF
V: TRBV7-2; D: -; size: -; J: TRBJ2-3; DNA: TGTGCCAGCAGCTTTGGGGGGATTAGCACAGATACGCAGTATTTT; CDR3: CASSFGGISTDTQYF
V: TRBV12-3/TRBV12-4; D: -; size: many; J: TRBJ1-1; DNA: TGTGCCAGCAGTTTTGGGAACACTGAAGCTTTCTTT; CDR3: CASSFGNTEAFF
V: TRBV12-3/TRBV12-4; D: -; size: -; J: TRBJ2-1; DNA: TGTGCCAGCAGTTTATGGGACGAGAAGAATGAGCAGTTCTTC; CDR3: CASSLWDEKNEQFF
V: TRBV12-3/TRBV12-4; D: -; size: -; J: TRBJ1-2; DNA: TGTGCCCCCCTAACCGCGTGGGGGGATGGCTACACCTTC; CDR3: CAPLTAWGDGYTF
V: TRBV20-1; D: TRBD2; size: few; J: TRBJ2-3; DNA: TGCAGTGCTAGGACTAGCGGGGGGAACACAGATACGCAGTATTTT; CDR3: CSARTSGGNTDTQYF
V: TRBV24-1; D: -; size: many; J: TRBJ1-1; DNA: TGTGCCACCAGTGATTTTTTTGGAGCTGAAGCTTTCTTT; CDR3: CATSDFFGAEAFF
V: TRBV7-2; D: -; size: -; J: TRBJ1-2; DNA: TGTGCCAGCAGTTTGAGGGGGGGCCCTAACTATGGCTACACCTTC; CDR3: CASSLRGGPNYGYTF
V: TRBV29-1; D: TRBD1; size: few; J: TRBJ2-5; DNA: TGCAGCGTTGAGGACAGGGTTGTCCGTGAGACCCAGTACTTC; CDR3: CSVEDRVVRETQYF
V: TRBV30; D: TRBD2; size: -; J: TRBJ2-7; DNA: TGTGCCTGGGATAGCGGGGGGGCGTCCGAGCAGTACTTC; CDR3: CAWDSGGASEQYF
V: TRBV27; D: -; size: -; J: TRBJ1-2; DNA: TGTGCCAGCAGTTTAAGTCCAGGGAATGGCTACACCTTC; CDR3: CASSLSPGNGYTF
V: TRBV21-1; D: -; size: few; J: TRBJ2-6; DNA: TGTGCCAGCAGCAAATTGTCGGACAAGAGCTCTGGGGCCAACGTCCTGACTTTC; CDR3: CASSKLSDKSSGANVLTF
V: TRBV28; D: TRBD2; size: many; J: TRBJ2-4; DNA: TGTGCCTCGACTAGCGGGGGGGGAGCCAAAAACATTCAGTACTTC; CDR3: CASTSGGGAKNIQYF
V: TRBV7-9; D: -; size: many; J: TRBJ2-7; DNA: TGTGCCAGCAGCCCGCCCCGTATCAGCGGTGGGTACGAGCAGTACTTC; CDR3: CASSPPRISGGYEQYF
V: TRBV12-3/TRBV12-4; D: -; size: -; J: TRBJ2-1; DNA: TGTGCCAGCAGACCACTTACGGGGAAGGGTTACAATGAGCAGTTCTTC; CDR3: CASRPLTGKGYNEQFF
V: TRBV18; D: TRBD1; size: -; J: TRBJ2-1; DNA: TGTGCCAGCTCACTCAACTCGGGACAGGGTCACTACAATGAGCAGTTCTTC; CDR3: CASSLNSGQGHYNEQFF
V: TRBV29-1; D: -; size: -; J: TRBJ2-7; DNA: TGCAGCGTTGGGGATCATGGCTACGAGCAGTACTTC; CDR3: CSVGDHGYEQYF
V: TRBV20-1; D: -; size: -; J: TRBJ2-2; DNA: TGCAGTGCTAGGCGGGACAGAAACACCGGGGAGCTGTTTTTT; CDR3: CSARRDRNTGELFF
V: TRBV4-1; D: -; size: few; J: TRBJ1-5; DNA: TGCGCCAGCAGCCAAGATGCCGTTTATAGCAATCAGCCCCAGCATTTT; CDR3: CASSQDAVYSNQPQHF
V: TRBV7-9; D: -; size: few; J: TRBJ1-4; DNA: TGTGCCAGCAGCCCTTCCTCGTCGGGTGCGTGGGGGCAAAAACTGTTTTTT; CDR3: CASSPSSSGAWGQKLFF
V: TRBV4-1; D: TRBD1; size: few; J: TRBJ1-1; DNA: TGCGCCAGCAGCCAACCCCCGGGACAGGGGGCAGGGGTGAACACTGAAGCTTTCTTT; CDR3: CASSQPPGQGAGVNTEAFF
V: TRBV12-3/TRBV12-4; D: -; size: -; J: TRBJ2-1; DNA: TGTGCCAGCAGTTTAGCCCAGGGTAGCAATGAGCAGTTCTTC; CDR3: CASSLAQGSNEQFF
V: TRBV30; D: -; size: -; J: TRBJ1-1; DNA: TGTGCCTGGAGTTATAACACTGAAGCTTTCTTT; CDR3: CAWSYNTEAFF
V: TRBV29-1; D: -; size: -; J: TRBJ1-2; DNA: TGCAGCGTTGGAGGTGGAGATAACTATGGCTACACCTTC; CDR3: CSVGGGDNYGYTF
V: TRBV7-9; D: -; size: -; J: TRBJ1-1; DNA: TGTGCCAGCAGCCGACTCCGCGCTTTCTTT; CDR3: CASSRLRAFF
V: TRBV6-6; D: TRBD2; size: -; J: TRBJ2-1; DNA: TGTGCCAGCAGTTATTCCGGGGGGGCTTGGTTCTTC; CDR3: CASSYSGGAWFF
V: TRBV29-1; D: TRBD2; size: many; J: TRBJ2-5; DNA: TGCAGCGTTTACAGTCTCCGGGAGGAGAGAGAGACCCAGTACTTC; CDR3: CSVYSLREERETQYF
V: TRBV7-9; D: -; size: -; J: TRBJ1-2; DNA: TGTGCCAGCAGCTTTACTTCTGACGGGGCTAACTATGGCTACACCTTC; CDR3: CASSFTSDGANYGYTF
V: TRBV11-1; D: TRBD1; size: few; J: TRBJ1-1; DNA: TGTGCCAGGCAAGACAGGGGCCGTCCCATGAACACTGAAGCTTTCTTT; CDR3: CARQDRGRPMNTEAFF
V: TRBV29-1; D: -; size: -; J: TRBJ2-3; DNA: TGCAGCGTTGGCGGGTCTCCTAGCACAGATACGCAGTATTTT; CDR3: CSVGGSPSTDTQYF